This note documents a single TCR beta chain sequence. Its antigen is not known. The source of the sample is a study of OX40 agonist ivuxolimab in advanced cancers. Autoimmune disease history or systemic immunosuppression led to patient exclusion. Findings and limits, study-wide: The authors also found low normalized T-cell clonal expansion in some nonresponders.

CDR3 length equals 15 residues. CDR1 and CDR2 from the germline V gene are LNHNV and YYDKDF (reference sequence). V lost 0 bases to trimming and J lost 5 bases, with 13 bases between them. Sequencing was performed with immunoSEQ multiplex PCR; in TCRdb, only in-frame clones are kept and a portion is missing. The profile shows roughly 40,000 clones, about 87% of them singletons. The sample was CD4+ or CD8+ T cells sorted from blood, taken in a trial of the OX40 agonist ivuxolimab. This receptor was taken from an adult with an advanced solid tumor such as melanoma, head and neck, liver or kidney cancer. The chain employs TRBV15 and TRBJ1-2; D is perhaps TRBD1 (5 bases). CDR3 bases: TGTGCCACCAGCAGAGACCCCGGGGCAGGTTATGGCTACACCTTC. Amino acids: CATSRDPGAGYGYTF.